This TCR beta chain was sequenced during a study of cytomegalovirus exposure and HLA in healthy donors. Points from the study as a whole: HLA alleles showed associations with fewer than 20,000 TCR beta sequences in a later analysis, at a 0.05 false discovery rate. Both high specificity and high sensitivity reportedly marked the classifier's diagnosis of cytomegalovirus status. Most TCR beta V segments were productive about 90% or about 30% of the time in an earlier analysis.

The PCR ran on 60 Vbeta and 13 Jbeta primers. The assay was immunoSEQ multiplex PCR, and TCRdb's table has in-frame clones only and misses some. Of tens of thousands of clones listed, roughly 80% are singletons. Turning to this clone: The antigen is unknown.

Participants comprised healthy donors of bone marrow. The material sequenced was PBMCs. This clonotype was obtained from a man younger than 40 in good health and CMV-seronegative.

CDR3 sequence reads: CASSFSTGPGELFF. The CDR3 DNA reads TGTGCCAGCAGCTTCTCTACAGGCCCCGGGGAGCTGTTTTTT. The rearrangement links TRBV7-3 to TRBJ2-2; maybe TRBD1 (5 bases). Germline V gene sequence: CDR1 SGHTA, CDR2 FQGTGA. This CDR3 is 14 amino acids long. V lost 3 bases, J lost 6 bases, and 11 bases lay in between. Looking up the rest from reference TRBV7-3 and TRBJ2-2 gives the full variable domain: GAGVSQTPSNKVTEKGKYVELRCDPISGHTALYWYRQSLGQGPEFLIYFQGTGAADDSGLPNDRFFAVRPEGSVSTLKIQRTERGDSAVYLCASSFSTGPGELFFGEGSRLTVL.